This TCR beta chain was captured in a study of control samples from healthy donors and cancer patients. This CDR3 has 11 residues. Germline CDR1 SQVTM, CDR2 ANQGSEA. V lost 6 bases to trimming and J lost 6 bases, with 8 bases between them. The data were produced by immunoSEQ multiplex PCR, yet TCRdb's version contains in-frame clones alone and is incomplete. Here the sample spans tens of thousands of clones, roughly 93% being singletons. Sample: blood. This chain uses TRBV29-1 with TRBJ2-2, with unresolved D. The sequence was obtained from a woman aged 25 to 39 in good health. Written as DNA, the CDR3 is TGCAGCGTCAAAACCGCCGGGGAGCTGTTTTTT. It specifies CSVKTAGELFF.